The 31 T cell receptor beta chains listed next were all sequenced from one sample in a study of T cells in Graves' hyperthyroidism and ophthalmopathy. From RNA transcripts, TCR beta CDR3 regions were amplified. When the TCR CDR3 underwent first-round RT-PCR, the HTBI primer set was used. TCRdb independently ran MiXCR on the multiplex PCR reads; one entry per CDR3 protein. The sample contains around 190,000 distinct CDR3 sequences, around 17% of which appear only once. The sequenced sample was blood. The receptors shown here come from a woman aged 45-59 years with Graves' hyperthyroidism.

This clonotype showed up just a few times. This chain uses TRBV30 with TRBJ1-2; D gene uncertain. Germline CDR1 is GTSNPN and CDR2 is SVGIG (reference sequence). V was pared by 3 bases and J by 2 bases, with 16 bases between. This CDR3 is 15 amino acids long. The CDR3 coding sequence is TGTGCCTGGAGAGAAAAGGCACACGCCAACTATGGCTACACCTTC. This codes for CAWREKAHANYGYTF.

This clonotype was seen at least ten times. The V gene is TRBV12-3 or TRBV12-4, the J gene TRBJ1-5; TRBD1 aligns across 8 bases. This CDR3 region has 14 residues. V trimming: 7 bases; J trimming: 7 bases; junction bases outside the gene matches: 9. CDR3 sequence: CASTHGQGRQPQHF. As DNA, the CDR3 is TGTGCCAGCACTCACGGACAGGGAAGGCAGCCCCAGCATTTT.

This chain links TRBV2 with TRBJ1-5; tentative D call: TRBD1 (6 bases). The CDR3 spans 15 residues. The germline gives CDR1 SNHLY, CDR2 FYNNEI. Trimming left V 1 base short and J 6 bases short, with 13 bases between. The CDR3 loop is CASSEEIGGLQPQHF. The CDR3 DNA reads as TGTGCCAGCAGTGAAGAGATTGGGGGGCTTCAGCCCCAGCATTTT.

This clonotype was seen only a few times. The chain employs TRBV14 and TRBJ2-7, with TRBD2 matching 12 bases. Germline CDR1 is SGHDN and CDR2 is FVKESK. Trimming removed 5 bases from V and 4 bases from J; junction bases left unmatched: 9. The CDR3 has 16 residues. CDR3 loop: CASSARLAGAGYEQYF. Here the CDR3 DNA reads TGTGCCAGCAGCGCACGACTAGCGGGAGCGGGATACGAGCAGTACTTC.

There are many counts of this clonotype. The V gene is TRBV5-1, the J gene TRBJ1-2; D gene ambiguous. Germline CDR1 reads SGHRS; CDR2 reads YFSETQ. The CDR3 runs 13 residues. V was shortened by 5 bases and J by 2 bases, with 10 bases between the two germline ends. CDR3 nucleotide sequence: TGCGCCAGCAGTTCCGACGGGAACTATGGCTACACCTTC. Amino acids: CASSSDGNYGYTF.

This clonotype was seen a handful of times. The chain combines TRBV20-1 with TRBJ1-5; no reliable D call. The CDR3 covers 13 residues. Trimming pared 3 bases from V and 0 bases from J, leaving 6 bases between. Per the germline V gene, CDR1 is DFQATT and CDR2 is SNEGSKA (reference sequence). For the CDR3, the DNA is TGCAGTGCTAGTGAGGATAGCAATCAGCCCCAGCATTTT. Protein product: CSASEDSNQPQHF.

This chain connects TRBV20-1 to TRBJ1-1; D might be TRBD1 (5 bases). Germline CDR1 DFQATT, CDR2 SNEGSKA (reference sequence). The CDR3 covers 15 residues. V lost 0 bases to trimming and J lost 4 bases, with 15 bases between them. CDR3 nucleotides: TGCAGTGCTAGAGATCCCTCAATAGACAGCACTGAAGCTTTCTTT. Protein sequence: CSARDPSIDSTEAFF.

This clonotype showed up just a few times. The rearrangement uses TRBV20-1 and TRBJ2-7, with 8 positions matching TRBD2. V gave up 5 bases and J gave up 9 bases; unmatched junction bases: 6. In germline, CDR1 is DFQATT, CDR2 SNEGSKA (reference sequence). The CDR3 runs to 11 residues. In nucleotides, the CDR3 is TGCAGTGCTCTGACTAGCGTCTCGCAGTACTTC. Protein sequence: CSALTSVSQYF.

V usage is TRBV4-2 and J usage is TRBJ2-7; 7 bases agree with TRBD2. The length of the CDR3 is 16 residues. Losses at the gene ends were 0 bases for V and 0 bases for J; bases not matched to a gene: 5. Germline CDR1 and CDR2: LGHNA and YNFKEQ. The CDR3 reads CASSQEPSGSSYEQYF. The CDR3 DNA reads TGTGCCAGCAGCCAAGAACCTAGCGGTAGCTCCTACGAGCAGTACTTC.

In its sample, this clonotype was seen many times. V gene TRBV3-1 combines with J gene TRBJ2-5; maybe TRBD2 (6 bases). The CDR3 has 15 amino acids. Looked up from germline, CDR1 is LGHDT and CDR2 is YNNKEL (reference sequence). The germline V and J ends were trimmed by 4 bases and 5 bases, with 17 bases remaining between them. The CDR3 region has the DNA TGTGCCAGCAGCCGCCGACTAGGAGGGTCGGAGACCCAGTACTTC. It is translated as CASSRRLGGSETQYF.

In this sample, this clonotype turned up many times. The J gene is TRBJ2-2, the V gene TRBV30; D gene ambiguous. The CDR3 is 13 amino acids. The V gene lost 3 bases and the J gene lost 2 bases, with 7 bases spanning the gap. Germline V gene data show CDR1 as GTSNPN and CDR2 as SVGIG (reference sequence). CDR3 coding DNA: TGTGCCTGGAGGCTTTTCAACACCGGGGAGCTGTTTTTT. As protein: CAWRLFNTGELFF.

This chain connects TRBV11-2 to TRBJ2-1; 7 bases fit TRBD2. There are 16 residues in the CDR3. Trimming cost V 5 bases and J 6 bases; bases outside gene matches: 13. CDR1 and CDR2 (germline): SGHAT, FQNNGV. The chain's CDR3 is CASSPRWGGRGNEQFF. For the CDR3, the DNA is TGTGCCAGCAGCCCCCGGTGGGGCGGGAGAGGCAATGAGCAGTTCTTC. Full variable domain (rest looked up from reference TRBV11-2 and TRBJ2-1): EAGVAQSPRYKIIEKRQSVAFWCNPISGHATLYWYQQILGQGPKLLIQFQNNGVVDDSQLPKDRFSAERLKGVDSTLKIQPAKLEDSAVYLCASSPRWGGRGNEQFFGPGTRLTVL.

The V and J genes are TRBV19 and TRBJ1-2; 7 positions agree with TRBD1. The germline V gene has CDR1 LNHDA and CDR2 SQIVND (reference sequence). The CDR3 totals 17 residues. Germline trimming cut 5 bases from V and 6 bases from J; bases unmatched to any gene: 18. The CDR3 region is CASSFRDSRLWLDGYTF. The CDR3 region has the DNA TGTGCCAGTAGTTTCCGGGACAGTCGGTTATGGTTGGATGGCTACACCTTC. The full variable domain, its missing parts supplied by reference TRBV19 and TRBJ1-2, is DGGITQSPKYLFRKEGQNVTLSCEQNLNHDAMYWYRQDPGQGLRLIYYSQIVNDFQKGDIAEGYSVSREKKESFPLTVTSAQKNPTAFYLCASSFRDSRLWLDGYTFGSGTRLTVV.

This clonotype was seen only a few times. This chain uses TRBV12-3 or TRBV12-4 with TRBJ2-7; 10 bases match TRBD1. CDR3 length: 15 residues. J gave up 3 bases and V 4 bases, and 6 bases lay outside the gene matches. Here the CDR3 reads CASSSRGTGDYEQYF. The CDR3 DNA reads TGTGCCAGCAGTTCTCGGGGGACAGGGGACTACGAGCAGTACTTC.

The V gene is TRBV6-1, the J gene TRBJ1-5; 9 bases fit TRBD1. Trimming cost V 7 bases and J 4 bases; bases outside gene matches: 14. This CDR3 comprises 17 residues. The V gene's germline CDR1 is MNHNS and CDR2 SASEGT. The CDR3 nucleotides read TGTGCCAGCACAGAGCCAATCGGACAGGGGTTGAATCAGCCCCAGCATTTT. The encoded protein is CASTEPIGQGLNQPQHF.

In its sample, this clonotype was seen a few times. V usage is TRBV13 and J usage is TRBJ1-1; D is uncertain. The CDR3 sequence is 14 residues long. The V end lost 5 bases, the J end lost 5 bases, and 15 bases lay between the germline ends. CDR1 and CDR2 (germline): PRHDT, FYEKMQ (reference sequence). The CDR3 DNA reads TGTGCCAGCAGCCCCTCCGGAGGGAGTACTGAAGCTTTCTTT. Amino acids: CASSPSGGSTEAFF.

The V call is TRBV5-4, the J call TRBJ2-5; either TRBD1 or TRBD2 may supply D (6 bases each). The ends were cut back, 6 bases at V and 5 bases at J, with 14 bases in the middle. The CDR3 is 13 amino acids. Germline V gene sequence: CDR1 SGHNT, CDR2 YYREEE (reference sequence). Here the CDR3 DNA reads TGTGCCAGCACCCAAGGGGGGTCTGAGACCCAGTACTTC. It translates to CASTQGGSETQYF.

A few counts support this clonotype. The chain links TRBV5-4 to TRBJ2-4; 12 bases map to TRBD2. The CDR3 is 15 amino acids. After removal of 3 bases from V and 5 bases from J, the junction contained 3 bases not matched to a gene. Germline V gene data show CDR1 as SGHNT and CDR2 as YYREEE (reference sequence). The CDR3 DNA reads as TGTGCCAGCAGCTGGTCTAGCGGGGGGGAAAACATTCAGTACTTC. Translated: CASSWSSGGENIQYF.

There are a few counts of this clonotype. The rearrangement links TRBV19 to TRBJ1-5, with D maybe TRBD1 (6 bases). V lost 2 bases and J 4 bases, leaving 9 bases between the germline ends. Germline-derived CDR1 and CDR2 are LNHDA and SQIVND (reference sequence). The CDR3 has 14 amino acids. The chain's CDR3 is CASSIRTENQPQHF. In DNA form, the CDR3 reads TGTGCCAGTAGTATAAGGACAGAGAATCAGCCCCAGCATTTT.

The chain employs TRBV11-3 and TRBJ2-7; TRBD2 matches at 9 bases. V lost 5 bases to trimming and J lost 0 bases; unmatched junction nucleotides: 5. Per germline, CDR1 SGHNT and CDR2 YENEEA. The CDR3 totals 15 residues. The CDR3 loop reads CASSTLAGTSYEQYF. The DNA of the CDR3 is TGTGCCAGCAGCACCCTAGCGGGAACCTCCTACGAGCAGTACTTC.

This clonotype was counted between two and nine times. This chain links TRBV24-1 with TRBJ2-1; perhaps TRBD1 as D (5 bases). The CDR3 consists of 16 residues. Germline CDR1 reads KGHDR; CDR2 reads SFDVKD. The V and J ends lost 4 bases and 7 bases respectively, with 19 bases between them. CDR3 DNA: TGTGCCACCAGTGAACCCACAAGGGGAAATTCGAATGAGCAGTTCTTC. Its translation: CATSEPTRGNSNEQFF.

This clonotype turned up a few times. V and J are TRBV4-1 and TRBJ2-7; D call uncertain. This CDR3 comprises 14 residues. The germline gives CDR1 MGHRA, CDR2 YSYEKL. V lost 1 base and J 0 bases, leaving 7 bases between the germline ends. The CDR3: CASSQVTGSYEQYF. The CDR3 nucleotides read TGCGCCAGCAGCCAAGTTACTGGCTCCTACGAGCAGTACTTC.

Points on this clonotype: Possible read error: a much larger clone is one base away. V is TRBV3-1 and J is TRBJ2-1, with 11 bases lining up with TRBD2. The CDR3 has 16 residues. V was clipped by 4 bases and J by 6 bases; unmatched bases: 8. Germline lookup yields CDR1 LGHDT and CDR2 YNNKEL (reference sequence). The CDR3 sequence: CASSRAPSGRSNEQFF. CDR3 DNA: TGTGCCAGCAGCCGAGCGCCTAGCGGGAGGAGCAATGAGCAGTTCTTC.

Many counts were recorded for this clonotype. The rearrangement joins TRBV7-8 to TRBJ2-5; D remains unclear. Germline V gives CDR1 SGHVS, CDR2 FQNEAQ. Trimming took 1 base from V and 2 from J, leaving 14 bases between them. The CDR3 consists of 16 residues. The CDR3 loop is CASSLVIGRPQETQYF. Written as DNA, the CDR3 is TGTGCCAGCAGCTTAGTTATTGGGCGCCCACAAGAGACCCAGTACTTC.

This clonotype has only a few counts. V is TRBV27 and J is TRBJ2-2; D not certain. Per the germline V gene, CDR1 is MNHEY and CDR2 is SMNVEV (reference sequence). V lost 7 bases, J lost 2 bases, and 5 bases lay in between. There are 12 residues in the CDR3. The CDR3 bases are TGTGCCAGCACCAGCAACACCGGGGAGCTGTTTTTT. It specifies CASTSNTGELFF.

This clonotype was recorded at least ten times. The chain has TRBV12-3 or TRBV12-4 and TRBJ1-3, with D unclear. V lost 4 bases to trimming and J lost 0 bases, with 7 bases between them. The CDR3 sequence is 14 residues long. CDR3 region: CASSSAGSGNTIYF. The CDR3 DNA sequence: TGTGCCAGCAGTTCAGCGGGCTCTGGAAACACCATATATTTT.

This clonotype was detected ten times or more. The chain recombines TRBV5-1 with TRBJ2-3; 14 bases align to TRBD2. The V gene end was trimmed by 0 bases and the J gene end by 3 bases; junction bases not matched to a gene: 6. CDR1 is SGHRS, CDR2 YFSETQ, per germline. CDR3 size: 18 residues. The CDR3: CASSLATSGRVGTDTQYF. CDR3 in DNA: TGCGCCAGCAGCTTGGCGACTAGCGGGAGGGTTGGTACAGATACGCAGTATTTT.

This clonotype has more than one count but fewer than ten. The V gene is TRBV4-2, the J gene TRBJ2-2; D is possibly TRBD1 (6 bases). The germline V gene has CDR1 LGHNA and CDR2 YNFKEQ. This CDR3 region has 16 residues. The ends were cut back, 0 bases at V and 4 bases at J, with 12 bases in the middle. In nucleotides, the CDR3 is TGTGCCAGCAGCCAAGATCCAGGACAGTCCACCGGGGAGCTGTTTTTT. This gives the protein CASSQDPGQSTGELFF.

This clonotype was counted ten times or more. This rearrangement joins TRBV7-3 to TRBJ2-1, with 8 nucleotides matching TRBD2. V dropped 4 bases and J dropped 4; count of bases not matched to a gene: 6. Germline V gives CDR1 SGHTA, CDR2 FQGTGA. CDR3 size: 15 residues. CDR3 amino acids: CASSSNSGIYNEQFF. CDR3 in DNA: TGTGCCAGCAGCTCAAATAGCGGGATTTACAATGAGCAGTTCTTC.

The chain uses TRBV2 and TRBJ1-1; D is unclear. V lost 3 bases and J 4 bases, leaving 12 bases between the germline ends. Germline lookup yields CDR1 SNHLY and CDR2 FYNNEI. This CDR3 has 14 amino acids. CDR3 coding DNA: TGTGCCAGCAGTGACGGGCCAGAGGTCACTGAAGCTTTCTTT. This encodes CASSDGPEVTEAFF.

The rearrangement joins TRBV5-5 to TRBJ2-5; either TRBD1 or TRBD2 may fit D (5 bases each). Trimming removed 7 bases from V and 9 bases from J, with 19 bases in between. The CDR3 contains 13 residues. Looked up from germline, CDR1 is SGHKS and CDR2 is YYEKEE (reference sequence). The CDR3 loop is CASEMTALGAQYF. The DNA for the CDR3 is TGTGCCAGCGAGATGACTGCACTAGGGGCCCAGTACTTC.